The 31 T cell receptor beta chains below come from one sample, sequenced in a study of post-analysis software for immune sequencing data. Prepared libraries of TCR beta cDNA carried unique molecular identifiers. Each CDR3 protein is one row after TCRdb ran MiXCR on the PCR reads. In the table there are about 170,000 distinct CDR3 sequences, 30% of which are singletons. Their recognized antigens are unknown. Findings of the study overall: Roughly five TRBV segments, including TRBV5-6, TRBV5-1 and TRBV20-1, were more frequent in patients than controls.

Sequenced: blood. Source of these receptors: a girl aged 5 to 17 with multiple sclerosis.

This rearrangement joins TRBV5-5 to TRBJ1-1; D gene ambiguous. Germline-derived CDR1 and CDR2 are SGHKS and YYEKEE (reference sequence). The CDR3 runs 13 residues. V lost 1 base, J lost 11 bases, and 15 bases lay in between. The CDR3 DNA follows: TGTGCCAGCAGCTTGCGTGAGGGTATCAGTGCTTTCTTT. This codes for CASSLREGISAFF.

In its sample, this clonotype was seen a few times. J is TRBJ2-3 and V is TRBV12-3 or TRBV12-4; 10 bases agree with TRBD2. The CDR3 runs to 14 residues. With V trimmed by 2 bases and J by 5 bases, 1 base remained unmatched. The CDR3 protein is CASSLTSGEDTQYF. CDR3 coding DNA: TGTGCCAGCAGTTTAACTAGCGGGGAAGATACGCAGTATTTT.

In this sample, this clonotype turned up many times. The chain carries TRBV7-3 and TRBJ2-1; TRBD2 matches at 9 bases. V lost 2 bases to trimming and J lost 7 bases; unmatched junction nucleotides: 15. The CDR3 extends over 18 amino acids. CDR1 and CDR2 (germline): SGHTA, FQGTGA. The CDR3 here is CASSLQGTREGPRNEQFF. CDR3 in DNA: TGTGCCAGCAGCTTACAAGGTACGCGGGAGGGCCCGCGAAATGAGCAGTTCTTC.

As to this clonotype: A much larger clone lies a single base off, so this may be a read error. This chain joins TRBV29-1 and TRBJ2-1, with 10 bases aligning to TRBD2. The V segment lost 8 bases and the J segment 8 bases; nucleotides outside the gene matches: 12. Germline CDR1 and CDR2: SQVTM and ANQGSEA. This CDR3 spans 14 amino acids. The DNA of the CDR3 is TGCAGCATTAAGGGGCTAGCGGGAGAAGATGAGCAGTTCTTC. Its protein is CSIKGLAGEDEQFF.

As for this clonotype: A read error is possible here, since a much larger clone lies one base away. V usage is TRBV12-3 or TRBV12-4 and J usage is TRBJ2-7, with D hard to call. The V end lost 3 bases, the J end lost 6 bases, and 6 bases lay between the germline ends. This CDR3 is 11 amino acids long. Written as DNA, the CDR3 is TGTGCCAGCAGTTTGGATACCGAGCAGTACTTC. This sequence encodes CASSLDTEQYF.

There are many counts of this clonotype. The chain links TRBV24-1 to TRBJ2-5; D unclear. V was trimmed by 2 bases and J by 2 bases, leaving 5 bases between them. The germline V gene encodes CDR1 KGHDR and CDR2 SFDVKD. The CDR3 is 13 amino acids. CDR3 region: CATSDSLQETQYF. The DNA for the CDR3 is TGTGCCACCAGTGATTCCCTACAAGAGACCCAGTACTTC.

With respect to this clonotype: The junction departs from the called germline gene at one end, perhaps through a read error. Here the CDR3 DNA reads TGCGCCAGCAGCCCTAAACAGGGGGCGCACGTAACCGGGGAGCTGTTTTTT. Translation gives CASSPKQGAHVTGELFF. The rearrangement uses TRBV13 and TRBJ2-2, with 9 bases fitting TRBD1. The CDR3 has 17 residues. Germline lookup yields CDR1 PRHDT and CDR2 FYEKMQ (reference sequence).

This clonotype has a handful of counts. This sequence joins TRBV6-5 and TRBJ1-1; D gene ambiguous. This CDR3 is built from 13 residues. Per the germline V gene, CDR1 is MNHEY and CDR2 is SVGAGI. The V end lost 2 bases, the J end lost 1 base, and 5 bases lay between the germline ends. The CDR3 DNA sequence: TGTGCCAGCAGTTACAAAACGAACACTGAAGCTTTCTTT. Protein sequence: CASSYKTNTEAFF.

At least ten counts were recorded for this clonotype. The chain uses TRBV7-6 and TRBJ2-7; 8 bases line up with TRBD2. Trimming removed 8 bases from V and 2 bases from J; junction bases left unmatched: 8. From germline, CDR1 is SGHVS and CDR2 FNYEAQ. CDR3 length: 14 amino acids. The CDR3 is CASAAGGKTYEQYF. DNA for the CDR3: TGTGCCAGCGCGGCGGGAGGAAAGACCTACGAGCAGTACTTC.

This clonotype was seen ten or more times. The chain has TRBV12-3 or TRBV12-4 and TRBJ2-4, with D possibly matching TRBD2 (5 bases). V shed 8 bases and J shed 2 bases, with 10 bases lying between them. CDR3 length: 13 residues. The CDR3 DNA reads as TGTGCCAGCGGGGAGTGGACCAAAAACATTCAGTACTTC. Amino acids: CASGEWTKNIQYF.

About this clonotype itself: A much bigger clone sits one base away, suggesting this may be a read error. The CDR3 nucleotides are TGCAGTGCTCGTTCCCGGAATGGCTACACCTTC. Residues: CSARSRNGYTF. V and J are TRBV20-1 and TRBJ1-2; D is unclear. The germline V gene encodes CDR1 DFQATT and CDR2 SNEGSKA (reference sequence). The V end was cut by 5 bases, the J end by 6 bases, with 10 bases between. The CDR3 runs 11 residues.

This chain connects TRBV20-1 to TRBJ2-4; 7 bases agree with TRBD1. The J segment lost 0 bases and the V segment lost 6 bases, leaving 5 bases of the junction unmatched. Germline V CDR1 and CDR2: DFQATT, SNEGSKA (reference sequence). The CDR3 extends over 14 amino acids. The CDR3 sequence is CSAPDRLAKNIQYF. CDR3 DNA: TGCAGTGCCCCGGACAGGCTAGCCAAAAACATTCAGTACTTC.

Worth noting for this clonotype: This may be a read error, as it is one base from a much larger clone. The V call is TRBV7-6, the J call TRBJ2-7, with D uncertain. Germline V gene data show CDR1 as SGHVS and CDR2 as FNYEAQ. This CDR3 contains 13 residues. In DNA form, the CDR3 reads TGTGCCAGCGGCTTAGGGCAGACCTACGAGCAGTACTTC. Protein product: CASGLGQTYEQYF. The full variable domain, completed using reference TRBV7-6 and TRBJ2-7, is GAGVSQSPRYKVTKRGQDVALRCDPISGHVSLYWYRQALGQGPEFLTYFNYEAQQDKSGLPNDRFSAERPEGSISTLTIQRTEQRDSAMYRCASGLGQTYEQYFGPGTRLTVT.

The table lists this clonotype with many counts. The chain links TRBV5-1 to TRBJ2-7; 8 bases are shared with TRBD2. The CDR3 runs to 15 residues. V was clipped by 4 bases and J by 6 bases; unmatched bases: 12. From germline, CDR1 is SGHRS and CDR2 YFSETQ. CDR3 sequence: CASSIQSSGSSEQYF. The CDR3 DNA reads TGCGCCAGCAGCATACAATCGAGCGGGAGTTCCGAGCAGTACTTC.

This clonotype was recorded only once. The rearrangement uses TRBV2 and TRBJ1-3; possibly TRBD1 for D (6 bases). With 7 bases removed from V and 0 bases from J, the gap between germline ends came to 16 bases. The CDR3 is 16 amino acids. Germline assignment: CDR1 SNHLY and CDR2 FYNNEI. For the CDR3, the DNA is TGTGCCAGCACCCCCTTGACAGGCGGCTCTGGAAACACCATATATTTT. Protein sequence: CASTPLTGGSGNTIYF.

Notes on this clonotype: A read error may explain this, as a much larger clone is one base away. The rearrangement joins TRBV29-1 to TRBJ2-7; D remains unclear. This CDR3 is 14 amino acids long. Germline lookup yields CDR1 SQVTM and CDR2 ANQGSEA. The ends were cut back, 7 bases at V and 0 bases at J, with 16 bases in the middle. CDR3 sequence: CSAVDTISSYEQYF. The CDR3 DNA reads as TGCAGCGCCGTAGACACGATAAGCTCCTACGAGCAGTACTTC.

To note about this clonotype: A read error may be the cause here, since a much bigger clone is one base away. The chain combines TRBV2 with TRBJ2-7; the D call may be TRBD1 or TRBD2 (5 bases each). From germline, CDR1 is SNHLY and CDR2 FYNNEI. This CDR3 is 15 amino acids long. V lost 7 bases to trimming and J lost 4 bases, with 20 bases between them. The CDR3 DNA reads TGTGCCAGCAATGGTGACAGAACGGACTGTTACGAGCAGTACTTC. Its translation: CASNGDRTDCYEQYF.

The chain employs TRBV12-3 or TRBV12-4 and TRBJ2-7, with 9 nucleotides matching TRBD2. CDR3 length equals 13 residues. Trimming removed 5 bases from V and 6 bases from J; junction bases left unmatched: 5. The CDR3 region has the DNA TGTGCCAGCAGTAATGGCGGGAGGGCCGAGCAGTACTTC. Residues: CASSNGGRAEQYF.

This clonotype was found many times. The chain is built from TRBV29-1 and TRBJ2-7; D is unresolved. The V gene lost 5 bases and the J gene lost 2 bases, with 7 bases spanning the gap. The CDR3 is made up of 11 amino acids. CDR1 SQVTM and CDR2 ANQGSEA come from the germline V gene. DNA for the CDR3: TGCAGCGTTCGTGACACCTACGAGCAGTACTTC. It yields the protein CSVRDTYEQYF.

This clonotype was recorded many times. The rearrangement uses TRBV7-9 and TRBJ2-6; 9 positions agree with TRBD2. Germline values: CDR1 SEHNR, CDR2 FQNEAQ (reference sequence). Germline trimming cut 4 bases from V and 0 bases from J; bases unmatched to any gene: 4. There are 17 residues in the CDR3. DNA for the CDR3: TGTGCCAGCAGCTCGCCAGCGGGGGGCTCTGGGGCCAACGTCCTGACTTTC. This encodes CASSSPAGGSGANVLTF.

The gene calls are TRBV10-2 and TRBJ2-5; 8 nucleotides match TRBD1. The end of the DNA is better explained by TRBJ2-7, so the J call may be wrong. Germline V lookup: CDR1 WSHSY, CDR2 SAAADI. The CDR3 sequence is 13 residues long. The chain's CDR3 is CATRTGIRSEQYF. The CDR3 DNA sequence: TGCGCCACCAGGACAGGGATAAGATCCGAGCAGTACTTC.

The chain links TRBV7-3 to TRBJ2-3; the D gene is possibly TRBD1 (5 bases). Trimming removed 5 bases from V and 4 bases from J, with 10 bases in between. This CDR3 region has 13 residues. Looked up from germline, CDR1 is SGHTA and CDR2 is FQGTGA. As DNA, the CDR3 is TGTGCCAGCAGCCTTAGGGGCGCAGATACGCAGTATTTT. Translating gives CASSLRGADTQYF.

The chain links TRBV9 to TRBJ2-1; 7 bases fit TRBD1. Germline loops: CDR1 SGDLS, CDR2 YYNGEE. The CDR3 loop spans 16 amino acids. Trimming cost V 0 bases and J 4 bases; bases outside gene matches: 7. This CDR3 is CASSVDLGGAYNEQFF. In DNA form, the CDR3 reads TGTGCCAGCAGCGTAGACCTAGGGGGCGCTTACAATGAGCAGTTCTTC.

The gene calls are TRBV29-1 and TRBJ1-2; weak D call: TRBD1 (5 bases). V lost 3 bases to trimming and J lost 8 bases, with 10 bases between them. This CDR3 region has 11 residues. Germline V gene sequence: CDR1 SQVTM, CDR2 ANQGSEA. CDR3 sequence: CSVDKGQGYTF. The CDR3, as DNA: TGCAGCGTTGACAAGGGGCAGGGCTACACCTTC.

This clonotype came up many times. The chain carries TRBV10-3 and TRBJ1-2; D is possibly TRBD1 (5 bases). Germline V CDR1 and CDR2: ENHRY, SYGVKD. Deletions cut 0 bases from V and 7 bases from J, with 18 bases between. The CDR3 consists of 16 residues. The CDR3 region has the DNA TGTGCCATCAGTGAGTCAGTATGGGACCGCGCTAGTGGCTACACCTTC. Protein product: CAISESVWDRASGYTF.

In this sample, this clonotype turned up once. This chain joins TRBV10-1 and TRBJ1-5; D remains unclear. This CDR3 has 12 residues. V was trimmed by 3 bases and J by 4 bases, leaving 4 bases between them. Looked up from germline, CDR1 is WNHNN and CDR2 is SYGVQD (reference sequence). CDR3 sequence (DNA): TGCGCCAGCAGTGACGGGAATCAGCCCCAGCATTTT. This gives the protein CASSDGNQPQHF.

This chain links TRBV30 with TRBJ1-5; 8 positions agree with TRBD1. The CDR3 sequence is 15 residues long. J lost 1 base, V lost 0 bases, and 2 bases had no gene match. The V gene's germline CDR1 is GTSNPN and CDR2 SVGIG (reference sequence). The CDR3 DNA is TGTGCCTGGAGTGTATCAGGGGGCAGCAATCAGCCCCAGCATTTT. It encodes CAWSVSGGSNQPQHF.

The chain recombines TRBV6-1 with TRBJ2-1; 10 bases map to TRBD2. V shed 0 bases and J 3 bases; nucleotides not matched to a gene: 5. Germline CDR1 and CDR2: MNHNS and SASEGT. This CDR3 has 17 amino acids. CDR3 sequence reads: CASSEARSGRVYNEQFF. The CDR3 bases are TGTGCCAGCAGTGAAGCGCGGAGCGGGAGGGTCTACAATGAGCAGTTCTTC.

Concerning this clonotype itself: This may arise from a read error, as a much more abundant clone is one base away. The chain links TRBV3-1 to TRBJ2-7; 10 bases are a match to TRBD1. Germline lookup yields CDR1 LGHDT and CDR2 YNNKEL (reference sequence). This CDR3 has 16 residues. Trimming at V came to 4 bases and at J to 1 base, leaving 7 bases not matched to a gene. The CDR3 loop reads CASSRPRQGASYEQYF. The CDR3 DNA follows: TGTGCCAGCAGCCGTCCAAGACAGGGGGCGTCCTACGAGCAGTACTTC.

The chain recombines TRBV5-1 with TRBJ1-2; possible D gene TRBD1, 5 bases. Germline V gene data show CDR1 as SGHRS and CDR2 as YFSETQ. Trimming removed 3 bases at V and 2 bases at J, with 11 bases between. The CDR3 contains 14 residues. CDR3 in amino acids: CASSSTVRNYGYTF. The CDR3 DNA is TGCGCCAGCAGCTCGACAGTTAGGAACTATGGCTACACCTTC.

Concerning this clonotype: With a much larger clone just one base away, this may be a read error. The chain has TRBV28 and TRBJ2-5; 9 positions agree with TRBD1. Trimming removed 6 bases from V and 1 base from J; junction bases left unmatched: 21. This CDR3 is 20 amino acids long. Germline lookup yields CDR1 MDHEN and CDR2 SYDVKM. The CDR3 nucleotides read TGTGCCAGCAGCTACGGCGGGGACAGGGAAACGATCGTCTCCCAAGAGACCCAGTACTTC. Amino acids: CASSYGGDRETIVSQETQYF.